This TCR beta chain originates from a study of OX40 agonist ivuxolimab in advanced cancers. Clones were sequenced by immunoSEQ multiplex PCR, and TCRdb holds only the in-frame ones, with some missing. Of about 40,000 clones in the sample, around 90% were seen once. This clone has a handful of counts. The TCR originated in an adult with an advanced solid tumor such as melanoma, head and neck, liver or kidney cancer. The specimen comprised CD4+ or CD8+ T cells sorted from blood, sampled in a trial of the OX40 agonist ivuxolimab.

CDR3 region: CASSLVRQGKRTQYF. The CDR3 nucleotides read TGTGCCAGCAGTTTGGTCCGACAGGGGAAGAGAACCCAGTACTTC. The J gene is TRBJ2-5, the V gene TRBV27; TRBD1 matches 8 bases. CDR1 is MNHEY, CDR2 SMNVEV, per germline (reference sequence). V trimming: 3 bases; J trimming: 8 bases; junction bases outside the gene matches: 11. The CDR3 is 15 residues long.